One and the same sample provided the 20 T cell receptor beta chains below, sequenced in a study of T cell responses to AZD1222 COVID-19 vaccine. TCRdb keeps only in-frame clones here, not all; method: immunoSEQ multiplex PCR. Among more than 100,000 clones listed, about 82% were seen once. This material consisted of peripheral blood, taken 28 days after the second dose of the MenACWY control vaccine. The source is an adult who received the MenACWY meningococcal vaccine as a control.

This chain links TRBV5-1 with TRBJ2-5; 8 bases fit TRBD2. V lost 0 bases, J lost 3 bases, and 4 bases stayed unmatched. The CDR3 runs to 15 residues. CDR1 is SGHRS and CDR2 is YFSETQ in the germline V gene. CDR3: CASSLDGGAKETQYF. The DNA of the CDR3 is TGCGCCAGCAGCTTGGACGGGGGGGCCAAAGAGACCCAGTACTTC. The whole variable domain, filled in from reference TRBV5-1 and TRBJ2-5, reads KAGVTQTPRYLIKTRGQQVTLSCSPISGHRSVSWYQQTPGQGLQFLFEYFSETQRNKGNFPGRFSGRQFSNSRSEMNVSTLELGDSALYLCASSLDGGAKETQYFGPGTRLLVL.

The count of this clone is one. The V call is TRBV24-1, the J call TRBJ2-1, with no clear D. The V end lost 3 bases, the J end lost 7 bases, and 24 bases lay between the germline ends. This CDR3 is 18 amino acids long. Germline V lookup: CDR1 KGHDR, CDR2 SFDVKD. The CDR3 DNA follows: TGTGCCACCAGTGATGCCTCAACCAGAGGACGGGCCGGGAATGAGCAGTTCTTC. This gives the protein CATSDASTRGRAGNEQFF.

The chain joins TRBV9 to TRBJ1-1; no definite D call. The V end lost 3 bases, the J end lost 5 bases, and 17 bases lay between the germline ends. The CDR3 spans 15 residues. CDR1 and CDR2 from the germline V gene are SGDLS and YYNGEE. The CDR3 loop is CASSAHGGLFTEAFF. In nucleotides, the CDR3 is TGTGCCAGCAGCGCTCACGGAGGGCTCTTTACTGAAGCTTTCTTT.

This sequence joins TRBV10-2 and TRBJ1-5; no definite D call. Germline V gene data show CDR1 as WSHSY and CDR2 as SAAADI. The CDR3 contains 14 residues. V was cut by 10 bases and J by 1 base, with 14 bases left in between. CDR3 sequence: CATAPGGSNQPQHF. CDR3 nucleotides: TGCGCCACCGCGCCCGGAGGGAGCAATCAGCCCCAGCATTTT.

The chain uses TRBV2 and TRBJ2-1; 11 bases fit TRBD1. Losses at the gene ends were 5 bases for V and 15 bases for J; bases not matched to a gene: 6. The CDR3 is 12 residues long. The germline V gene has CDR1 SNHLY and CDR2 FYNNEI. CDR3: CASSRDRGVAFF. For the CDR3, the DNA is TGTGCCAGCAGTCGGGACAGGGGGGTAGCGTTCTTC. Supplemented by reference TRBV2 and TRBJ2-1, the full variable domain reads EPEVTQTPSHQVTQMGQEVILRCVPISNHLYFYWYRQILGQKVEFLVSFYNNEISEKSEIFDDQFSVERPDGSNFTLKIRSTKLEDSAMYFCASSRDRGVAFFGPGTRLTVL.

CDR3 sequence: CASSQEGSGVITDTQYF. DNA for the CDR3: TGTGCCAGCAGCCAAGAGGGGTCGGGAGTGATAACAGATACGCAGTATTTT. This rearrangement joins TRBV4-2 to TRBJ2-3, with a possible D match to TRBD2 (6 bases). CDR3 length: 17 amino acids. Germline V gene data show CDR1 as LGHNA and CDR2 as YNFKEQ. V gave up 0 bases and J gave up 3 bases, with 16 bases separating them.

This chain uses TRBV3-1 (or the pseudogene TRBV3-2) with TRBJ1-3; D remains unclear. V was cut by 1 base and J by 4 bases, with 8 bases left in between. CDR3 length equals 14 residues. Per germline, CDR1 LGHDT and CDR2 YNNKEL (reference sequence). This CDR3 is CASSQVAAGNTIYF. CDR3 nucleotide sequence: TGTGCCAGCAGCCAAGTTGCCGCGGGAAACACCATATATTTT.

This chain uses TRBV5-5 with TRBJ1-1; 11 bases agree with TRBD1. With V trimmed by 3 bases and J by 1 base, 5 bases remained unmatched. The CDR3 has 16 residues. CDR1 is SGHKS, CDR2 YYEKEE, per germline (reference sequence). The CDR3 protein is CASSSGQGAGNTEAFF. In DNA form, the CDR3 reads TGTGCCAGCAGCTCAGGACAGGGGGCTGGGAACACTGAAGCTTTCTTT. The full variable domain, its missing parts supplied by reference TRBV5-5 and TRBJ1-1, is DAGVTQSPTHLIKTRGQQVTLRCSPISGHKSVSWYQQVLGQGPQFIFQYYEKEERGRGNFPDRFSARQFPNYSSELNVNALLLGDSALYLCASSSGQGAGNTEAFFGQGTRLTVV.

The J gene is TRBJ2-7, the V gene TRBV27; D possibly matches TRBD1 or TRBD2 (5 bases each). The germline V gene encodes CDR1 MNHEY and CDR2 SMNVEV (reference sequence). V was cut by 2 bases and J by 1 base, with 15 bases left in between. CDR3 length: 16 amino acids. The CDR3 here is CASSLSVGTVSYEQYF. The CDR3 DNA follows: TGTGCCAGCAGTTTAAGTGTTGGGACCGTATCCTACGAGCAGTACTTC.

The chain combines TRBV28 with TRBJ2-5; D is unclear. V was shortened by 5 bases and J by 4 bases, with 2 bases between the two germline ends. This CDR3 is 10 amino acids long. The germline V gene encodes CDR1 MDHEN and CDR2 SYDVKM. Here the CDR3 DNA reads TGTGCCAGCAGTCGAGAGACCCAGTACTTC. Translation gives CASSRETQYF.

This clone was recorded only once. This chain links TRBV7-2 with TRBJ2-1; D call uncertain. The CDR3 length is 13 residues. Trimming took 1 base from V and 5 from J, leaving 6 bases between them. In germline, CDR1 is SGHTA, CDR2 FQGNSA. This CDR3 is CASSLDGDNEQFF. The CDR3 coding sequence is TGTGCCAGCAGCTTAGATGGGGACAATGAGCAGTTCTTC. The complete variable domain, with remaining parts taken from reference TRBV7-2 and TRBJ2-1, reads GAGVSQSPSNKVTEKGKDVELRCDPISGHTALYWYRQSLGQGLEFLIYFQGNSAPDKSGLPSDRFSAERTGGSVSTLTIQRTQQEDSAVYLCASSLDGDNEQFFGPGTRLTVL.

The rearrangement links TRBV18 to TRBJ2-1; 8 bases are a match to TRBD2. With 0 bases clipped from V and 4 bases from J, the junction kept 5 bases outside the gene matches. CDR3 length equals 16 residues. Germline V gene lookup returns CDR1 KGHSH and CDR2 LQKENI. CDR3 amino acids: CASSPPRSSGYNEQFF. The CDR3 DNA reads TGTGCCAGCTCACCACCGCGGTCTAGCGGGTACAATGAGCAGTTCTTC.

The table lists this clone with a few counts. J is TRBJ1-5 and V is TRBV4-1; 7 bases are shared with TRBD1. Looked up from germline, CDR1 is MGHRA and CDR2 is YSYEKL. Trimming removed 4 bases from V and 2 bases from J; junction bases left unmatched: 5. The CDR3 spans 15 residues. Written as DNA, the CDR3 is TGCGCCAGCAGCCCCGGGACAGTCGGCAATCAGCCCCAGCATTTT. Its protein is CASSPGTVGNQPQHF.

This clone was recorded a few times. The rearrangement joins TRBV7-2 to TRBJ2-7; 8 nucleotides line up with TRBD2. J was trimmed by 4 bases and V by 2 bases; bases with no gene match: 10. Germline CDR1 and CDR2: SGHTA and FQGNSA. The CDR3 sequence is 16 residues long. CDR3 in amino acids: CASSLTLAGGGYEQYF. CDR3 nucleotides: TGTGCCAGCAGCTTAACCCTAGCGGGCGGAGGGTACGAGCAGTACTTC.

This CDR3 is CASSLDRSTDTQYF. The CDR3 bases are TGCGCCAGCAGCTTGGACAGAAGCACAGATACGCAGTATTTT. This sequence joins TRBV5-1 and TRBJ2-3; D is unresolved. Germline CDR1 SGHRS, CDR2 YFSETQ. Trimming stripped 0 bases from V and 0 bases from J, with 5 bases between. CDR3 length: 14 amino acids.

This chain uses TRBV5-4 with TRBJ1-3; D unclear. The germline gives CDR1 SGHNT, CDR2 YYREEE (reference sequence). This CDR3 contains 15 residues. V shed 0 bases and J shed 4 bases, with 11 bases lying between them. The CDR3 loop is CASSLDVGRGNTIYF. CDR3 nucleotides: TGTGCCAGCAGCTTGGATGTAGGGAGAGGAAACACCATATATTTT.

The V call is TRBV10-1, the J call TRBJ2-3, with D unclear. The V gene lost 3 bases and the J gene lost 0 bases, with 10 bases spanning the gap. The CDR3 totals 15 residues. Germline V lookup: CDR1 WNHNN, CDR2 SYGVQD (reference sequence). The CDR3 bases are TGCGCCAGCAGTGAAACAGCCCCTAGCACAGATACGCAGTATTTT. This gives the protein CASSETAPSTDTQYF.

The V call is TRBV28, the J call TRBJ1-6; the match to TRBD1 covers 9 bases. Germline CDR1 is MDHEN and CDR2 is SYDVKM. V lost 7 bases and J lost 8; bases outside the gene matches: 6. The CDR3 length is 14 residues. CDR3 DNA sequence: TGTGCCAGCAAAACAGGGGGCACTTATTCACCCCTCCACTTT. It encodes CASKTGGTYSPLHF.

The chain carries TRBV6-5 and TRBJ2-1; D is perhaps TRBD1 (6 bases). V was trimmed by 8 bases and J by 2 bases, leaving 13 bases between them. Germline lookup yields CDR1 MNHEY and CDR2 SVGAGI. This CDR3 region has 14 residues. Here the CDR3 reads CASGLQGTYNEQFF. Written as DNA, the CDR3 is TGTGCCAGCGGGCTACAGGGTACCTACAATGAGCAGTTCTTC.

The gene calls are TRBV6-4 and TRBJ1-1; D not certain. CDR1 and CDR2 (germline): MRHNA, SNTAGT. V lost 6 bases and J 1 base, leaving 12 bases between the germline ends. The CDR3 totals 14 residues. In DNA form, the CDR3 reads TGTGCCAGCAGGCGGCGGGAGACGAACACTGAAGCTTTCTTT. Translated, it gives CASRRRETNTEAFF.